This TCR beta chain derives from a study of beta chain features in type 1 diabetes. For the study at large: Healthy donors and patients had similar age, gender and cell yields. General study findings and limits: In type 1 diabetes patients, VDJ junctions had fewer insertions; deletions at these junctions were more frequent.

The germline gives CDR1 SGHTA, CDR2 FQGNSA. This CDR3 has 14 amino acids. V was cut by 5 bases and J by 1 base, with 11 bases left in between. Comment on this clone: Its matching antigen is unknown.

Sequenced material consisted of expressed TCRB transcripts (all of the isolated RNA was reverse transcribed). The repertoire was sequenced with immunoSEQ multiplex PCR; TCRdb's copy has only in-frame clones and lacks some. Among about 370,000 clones listed, about 14% were seen once. The sequencing sample was made of naive CD4+ T cells from blood. The genes are TRBV7-2 and TRBJ1-2; D is unresolved. This clonotype was obtained from a young woman in good health. The CDR3 nucleotides read TGTGCCAGCAGCCCATATCGGGGTAACTATGGCTACACCTTC. It encodes CASSPYRGNYGYTF.